This is a list of T cell receptor beta chains from one sample in a study of T cells after yellow fever vaccination. TCRdb called the 5' RACE reads again in MiXCR, with one record for every CDR3 protein. The profile shows hundreds of thousands of distinct CDR3 sequences, around 20% of them singletons. This specimen was PBMCs, taken before the yellow fever booster vaccination. The receptor set was obtained from a man aged 18 to 30 who received the YFV17D yellow fever vaccine. Each CDR3 is given with its conserved first and last residue. The D gene is left open where the match is weak. Size is stated for part of the rows, as once, few or many counts, or as a class when the clone is expanded.

J,size,V,D,DNA,CDR3
TRBJ2-1,NA,TRBV7-2,NA,TGTGCCAGCAGCTTAGTTAGATATGAGCAGTTCTTC,CASSLVRYEQFF
TRBJ2-2,NA,TRBV4-3,NA,TGCGCCAGCAGCCCTGGGGTGGGGCGAGGTCGGACCGGGGAGCTGTTTTTT,CASSPGVGRGRTGELFF
TRBJ2-1,NA,TRBV27,TRBD2,TGTGCCAGCCGGGACTACTACAATGAGCAGTTCTTC,CASRDYYNEQFF
TRBJ2-3,NA,TRBV7-2,NA,TGTGCCAGCAGCGGATACGTTCAGGATACGCAGTATTTT,CASSGYVQDTQYF
TRBJ2-7,few,TRBV7-9,NA,TGTGCCAGCAGCTCGCCTCCGGGAAAGACTACCTACGAGCAGTACTTC,CASSSPPGKTTYEQYF
TRBJ2-3,NA,TRBV7-2,TRBD2,TGTGCCAGCAGCTATACTAGCGGGGGGTACACAGATACGCAGTATTTT,CASSYTSGGYTDTQYF
TRBJ2-3,many,TRBV7-2,NA,TGTGCCAGCAGCTTACAGGCTAGTGCAGATACGCAGTATTTT,CASSLQASADTQYF
TRBJ1-1,few,TRBV29-1,NA,TGCAGCGTTGTAGGGCAGGTTGAAGCTTTCTTT,CSVVGQVEAFF
TRBJ1-6,NA,TRBV7-9,TRBD1,TGTGCCAGCAGCTTAGGACAGGGAGGAGACTCACCCCTCCACTTT,CASSLGQGGDSPLHF
TRBJ2-3,few,TRBV20-1,TRBD1,TGCAGTGCTAAGGACAGGGGTTCAACAGATACGCAGTATTTT,CSAKDRGSTDTQYF
TRBJ2-2,few,TRBV12-3/TRBV12-4,TRBD1,TGTGCCAGCAGCGCGGACAGGAGATTCACCGGGGAGCTGTTTTTT,CASSADRRFTGELFF
TRBJ2-4,few,TRBV6-6,NA,TGTGCCAGCAGTTATCGTTCCAGCGGACGGGACATTCAGTACTTC,CASSYRSSGRDIQYF
TRBJ1-1,NA,TRBV5-1,NA,TGCGCCAGCAGCTTGTTTCCGGGGTTGAACACTGAAGCTTTCTTT,CASSLFPGLNTEAFF
TRBJ2-7,few,TRBV15,TRBD1,TGTGCCACCAGCGTGGGACAGGGCTACGAGCAGTACTTC,CATSVGQGYEQYF
TRBJ1-1,NA,TRBV18,NA,TGTGCCAGCTCACCAATTTCGGACACTGAAGCTTTCTTT,CASSPISDTEAFF
TRBJ2-7,NA,TRBV2,TRBD1,TGTGCCAGCAAGCGGGACAGGGGGTCCTACGAGCAGTACTTC,CASKRDRGSYEQYF
TRBJ2-5,NA,TRBV5-1,NA,TGCGCCAGCAGCTTGGGAGGGCAGAAGCAAGAGACCCAGTACTTC,CASSLGGQKQETQYF
TRBJ1-6,few,TRBV7-2,TRBD1,TGTGCCAGCAGCTTAGAGACAGGGAGTAGAAGCTCACCCCTCCACTTT,CASSLETGSRSSPLHF
TRBJ2-4,NA,TRBV28,NA,TGTGCCAGCAGTTTGGGCGTTTTTTGGGGGGTAGCCAAAAACATTCAGTACTTC,CASSLGVFWGVAKNIQYF
TRBJ2-1,few,TRBV3-1,NA,TGTGCCAGCAGCCAAGCGGGTGCGAATGTCAATGAGCAGTTCTTC,CASSQAGANVNEQFF
TRBJ2-3,NA,TRBV11-2,NA,TGTGCCAGCACCAGGCGGCGGGGCGCAACGCAAAATAAGGGGGCGGCAGATACGCAGTATTTT,CASTRRRGATQNKGAADTQYF
TRBJ1-1,NA,TRBV15,NA,TGTGCCACCAGCAGAGACTCATCGGGGAACACTGAAGCTTTCTTT,CATSRDSSGNTEAFF
TRBJ2-3,NA,TRBV29-1,NA,TGCAGCGCTTACGACGCTAGCACAGATACGCAGTATTTT,CSAYDASTDTQYF
TRBJ1-2,many,TRBV7-2,NA,TGTGCCAGCAGCTTCCTGAGTTGGGGGAGGGGAGCTAACTATGGCTACACCTTC,CASSFLSWGRGANYGYTF
TRBJ2-5,NA,TRBV6-2/TRBV6-3,TRBD2,TGTGCCAGCGGGGGGGATCAAGAGACCCAGTACTTC,CASGGDQETQYF
TRBJ2-1,NA,TRBV7-2,TRBD2,TGTGCCAGCAGCCCCCAGGGACTAGCGGGGTACAATGAGCAGTTCTTC,CASSPQGLAGYNEQFF
TRBJ1-2,many,TRBV7-2,TRBD1,TGTGCCAGCAGCCCAGGGACAGCAAGCTATGGCTACACCTTC,CASSPGTASYGYTF
TRBJ2-3,NA,TRBV29-1,NA,TGCAGCGTAAATTCGGAAGGGGCAGATACGCAGTATTTT,CSVNSEGADTQYF
TRBJ2-1,NA,TRBV19,NA,TGTGCCAGTAGTGACCCGTATGAGCAGTTCTTC,CASSDPYEQFF
TRBJ2-5,few,TRBV7-9,NA,TGTGCCAGCAGCTTAAGCAGGGTTGGCCAAGAGACCCAGTACTTC,CASSLSRVGQETQYF
TRBJ2-1,NA,TRBV11-2,NA,TGTGCCAGCAGCTTAATCTCGCGGGGGCCCGTGGATGAGCAGTTCTTC,CASSLISRGPVDEQFF
TRBJ2-2,few,TRBV5-1,NA,TGCGCCAGCAGCATGTGGGGGAACACCGGGGAGCTGTTTTTT,CASSMWGNTGELFF
TRBJ1-2,NA,TRBV10-3,NA,TGTGCCATCAGTGAGTCTAGAACAGGCTATGGCTACACCTTC,CAISESRTGYGYTF
TRBJ1-2,NA,TRBV4-3,NA,TGCGCCAGCAGCCAAGTTCCAGGGCCTTACTATGGCTACACCTTC,CASSQVPGPYYGYTF
TRBJ2-5,few,TRBV20-1,NA,TGCAGTGTTCACCGGGGCTTCGAGGGAGAGACCCAGTACTTC,CSVHRGFEGETQYF
TRBJ2-5,few,TRBV10-2,TRBD1,TGCGCCAGCAGTGAGCCGGACAGGGTAGAGACCCAGTACTTC,CASSEPDRVETQYF
TRBJ2-4,few,TRBV12-3/TRBV12-4,TRBD2,TGTGCCAGCAGTTTGAGGCTAGCGGGGAAAAACATTCAGTACTTC,CASSLRLAGKNIQYF
TRBJ2-3,few,TRBV24-1,TRBD2,TGTGCCACCAGTGATGTACTAGCGGGGCCCACAGATACGCAGTATTTT,CATSDVLAGPTDTQYF
TRBJ1-1,once,TRBV6-5,NA,TGTGCCAGCAGGCTCAGGGTCGGTGAAGCTTTCTTT,CASRLRVGEAFF
TRBJ2-1,NA,TRBV5-1,NA,TGCGCCAGCAGCTTTCCTTCCAATGAGCAGTTCTTC,CASSFPSNEQFF
TRBJ2-5,NA,TRBV7-7,NA,TGTGCCAGCAGCTCCAGTCTCGGTGGTGCGACCCAGTACTTC,CASSSSLGGATQYF
TRBJ2-1,few,TRBV9,NA,TGTGCCAGCAGCGTAGCTTGGAGGGTCAATGAGCAGTTCTTC,CASSVAWRVNEQFF
TRBJ2-5,NA,TRBV4-1,TRBD1,TGCGCCAGCAGCCCACGGGACAGCACGTGGGAGACCCAGTACTTC,CASSPRDSTWETQYF
TRBJ1-2,NA,TRBV4-3,TRBD1,TGCGCCAGCAGCCAAGACCGACAGGGGGTAGACTATGGCTACACCTTC,CASSQDRQGVDYGYTF
TRBJ2-4,many,TRBV5-1,NA,TGCGCCAGCAGCTTGGACCTAGCCAAAAACATTCAGTACTTC,CASSLDLAKNIQYF
TRBJ1-5,NA,TRBV3-1,TRBD1,TGTGCCAGCAGCCCAGGACAGGGTCATCGTCAGCCCCAGCATTTT,CASSPGQGHRQPQHF